A selection of T cell receptor beta chains follows, all from one sample in a study of cytomegalovirus exposure and HLA in healthy donors. Here immunoSEQ multiplex PCR was the method, and the copy in TCRdb shows in-frame clones only, minus some. This sample carries approximately 110,000 clones, around 76% of them seen once, and the ten largest clones take over 10%. The material sequenced was PBMCs. These receptors were taken from a woman aged 60-70 years in good health and CMV-seropositive. Each CDR3 is given with its conserved first and last residue. Fields, in order: clone size, J gene, D gene, V gene, CDR3 protein, CDR3 DNA. The D gene is left open where the match is weak. The listing skips clone size in some rows; elsewhere it reads once, few, many or a size class.

. TRBJ2-3 TRBD2 TRBV19 CASLPGSGRSNTQYF TGTGCCAGTTTACCGGGTAGCGGGAGGTCAAATACGCAGTATTTT
. TRBJ2-2 . TRBV5-1 CASSLADLHTGELFF TGCGCCAGCAGCTTAGCCGACTTACACACCGGGGAGCTGTTTTTT
. TRBJ1-4 . TRBV25-1 CASTTLQGGREKLFF TGTGCCAGCACCACCCTACAGGGAGGGCGGGAAAAACTGTTTTTT
once TRBJ2-1 . TRBV2 CASSVRVAYNEQFF TGTGCCAGCAGTGTACGAGTCGCCTACAATGAGCAGTTCTTC
. TRBJ2-2 TRBD2 TRBV5-4 CASRRGSGRPGTGELFF TGTGCCAGCAGAAGGGGTTCCGGGAGGCCGGGCACCGGGGAGCTGTTTTTT
. TRBJ2-5 TRBD2 TRBV29-1 CSVELAARETQYF TGCAGCGTCGAACTAGCGGCTAGGGAGACCCAGTACTTC
once TRBJ2-3 . TRBV11-1 CASSLLGGGSRTDTQYF TGTGCCAGCAGCTTACTGGGGGGCGGGAGTCGCACAGATACGCAGTATTTT
. TRBJ1-6 . TRBV15 CATGQILNSPLHF TGTGCCACCGGACAGATCCTTAATTCACCCCTCCACTTT
. TRBJ2-7 TRBD2 TRBV5-1 CASSQGLGDGEQYF TGCGCCAGCAGCCAAGGACTAGGGGATGGCGAGCAGTACTTC
. TRBJ2-7 . TRBV19 CASSIRGGYEQYF TGTGCCAGTAGTATACGAGGGGGTTACGAGCAGTACTTC
. TRBJ1-3 . TRBV9 CASSVGAGTSGNTIYF TGTGCCAGCAGTGTAGGAGCAGGCACCTCTGGAAACACCATATATTTT
once TRBJ1-2 TRBD1 TRBV4-2 CASSQADRAHGYTF TGTGCCAGCAGCCAAGCGGACAGGGCGCATGGCTACACCTTC
few TRBJ1-5 TRBD1 TRBV2 CASGTGVGNQPQHF TGTGCCAGCGGTACAGGGGTGGGCAATCAGCCCCAGCATTTT
. TRBJ2-3 TRBD2 TRBV12-5 CASGPRLAGASTDTQYF TGTGCTAGTGGCCCCCGACTAGCGGGGGCTAGCACAGATACGCAGTATTTT
. TRBJ2-7 TRBD2 TRBV19 CASGTSGGLRPYEQYF TGTGCCAGTGGAACTAGCGGGGGGTTGCGCCCCTACGAGCAGTACTTC
. TRBJ1-6 . TRBV27 CASSYLPDSGGSPLHF TGTGCCAGCAGTTACCTCCCCGACTCCGGCGGTTCACCCCTCCACTTT
few TRBJ2-1 TRBD2 TRBV10-3 CAMGEGGPGNEQFF TGTGCCATGGGGGAGGGAGGCCCTGGCAATGAGCAGTTCTTC
. TRBJ1-5 . TRBV5-1 CASSLQGNSNQPQHF TGCGCCAGCAGCTTGCAGGGGAATAGCAATCAGCCCCAGCATTTT
. TRBJ2-5 TRBD2 TRBV7-6 CASSFFPRLAGGRETQYF TGTGCCAGCAGCTTTTTCCCCCGACTAGCGGGGGGGCGAGAGACCCAGTACTTC
. TRBJ2-7 . TRBV18 CASSRNVEQYF TGTGCCAGCTCACGTAATGTAGAGCAGTACTTC
. TRBJ2-7 . TRBV15 CATSRGDRSYEQYF TGTGCCACCAGCAGAGGTGACAGATCCTACGAGCAGTACTTC
few TRBJ2-1 TRBD2 TRBV15 CATSRDRVAGEEQFF TGTGCCACCAGCAGAGATAGGGTAGCGGGGGAGGAGCAGTTCTTC
. TRBJ1-1 TRBD1 TRBV30 CAWNRGETEAFF TGTGCCTGGAACAGGGGTGAGACTGAAGCTTTCTTT
. TRBJ2-2 . TRBV4-3 CASSQDREGVYGELFF TGCGCCAGCAGCCAAGATAGGGAGGGGGTATACGGGGAGCTGTTTTTT
few TRBJ1-4 TRBD1 TRBV6-5 CASSAGTGREKLFF TGTGCCAGCAGTGCCGGGACAGGGCGTGAAAAACTGTTTTTT
once TRBJ2-7 TRBD1 TRBV18 CASSPRQGHEQYF TGTGCCAGCTCACCTCGACAGGGCCACGAGCAGTACTTC
. TRBJ2-7 . TRBV4-2 CASSQPPDGGQYF TGTGCCAGCAGCCAACCCCCGGATGGCGGGCAGTACTTC
. TRBJ2-3 . TRBV7-2 CASSLEGLLDTQYF TGTGCCAGCAGCTTAGAGGGACTCTTAGATACGCAGTATTTT
. TRBJ1-1 . TRBV6-5 CASSEELRGDEAFF TGTGCCAGCAGTGAAGAACTGCGGGGCGATGAAGCTTTCTTT
. TRBJ2-2 TRBD2 TRBV18 CASSPPGLAGVTTGELFF TGTGCCAGCTCACCCCCGGGACTAGCGGGAGTAACCACCGGGGAGCTGTTTTTT
. TRBJ2-5 TRBD1 TRBV7-8 CASSPRQGARETQYF TGTGCCAGCAGCCCCAGACAGGGGGCCCGGGAGACCCAGTACTTC
. TRBJ1-2 TRBD1 TRBV5-8 CASSTSTGGDGYGYTF TGTGCCAGCAGCACTAGTACAGGGGGAGATGGCTATGGCTACACCTTC
. TRBJ1-2 TRBD1 TRBV5-5 CASSAGGGYGGYTF TGTGCCAGCAGCGCGGGAGGGGGCTACGGTGGCTACACCTTC
few TRBJ2-7 TRBD1 TRBV6-4 CASSGTGGYEQYF TGTGCCAGCAGTGGGACAGGCGGCTACGAGCAGTACTTC
. TRBJ2-1 . TRBV11-3 CASSLAGTVVNEQFF TGTGCCAGCAGCTTAGCGGGGACTGTGGTGAATGAGCAGTTCTTC
. TRBJ1-1 . TRBV6-5 CASRPFLSDTEAFF TGTGCCAGCAGGCCTTTTTTGAGCGACACTGAAGCTTTCTTT
few TRBJ2-3 . TRBV12-5 CASGPGAGLTDTQYF TGTGCTAGTGGTCCTGGTGCGGGTCTGACAGATACGCAGTATTTT
. TRBJ1-1 TRBD1 TRBV9 CASSARGQGNTEAFF TGTGCCAGCAGCGCGAGGGGACAGGGGAACACTGAAGCTTTCTTT
. TRBJ1-4 . TRBV7-9 CASRLRGGTDEKLFF TGTGCCAGCAGACTTAGGGGTGGTACCGATGAAAAACTGTTTTTT
. TRBJ2-3 TRBD2 TRBV6-4 CASSPNPGLAGVGWTDTQYF TGTGCCAGCAGCCCTAACCCGGGACTAGCGGGAGTTGGATGGACAGATACGCAGTATTTT
. TRBJ2-5 TRBD1 TRBV6-5 CASSPQGSAQYF TGTGCCAGCAGCCCACAGGGGAGTGCCCAGTACTTC
. TRBJ1-1 . TRBV18 CASSPDWNTEAFF TGTGCCAGCTCACCAGACTGGAACACTGAAGCTTTCTTT
. TRBJ2-1 TRBD2 TRBV30 CAWSRTSGRSYEQFF TGTGCCTGGAGTCGGACTAGCGGGAGGAGCTATGAGCAGTTCTTC
. TRBJ1-1 . TRBV14 CASSQGYGEAFF TGTGCCAGCAGCCAAGGTTACGGTGAAGCTTTCTTT
few TRBJ1-2 TRBD1 TRBV5-4 CASSRPTGIYGYTF TGTGCCAGCAGCCGTCCGACAGGGATCTATGGCTACACCTTC